One and the same sample provided the 5 T cell receptor beta chains below, sequenced in a study of blood T cells in healthy people across ages. It was with a sample-barcoded 5' primer and a J-beta primer mix that a second PCR of about 6 to 11 cycles was run. TCRdb itself ran the 5' RACE reads through MiXCR, one entry per CDR3 protein. This table has over 1,500,000 distinct CDR3 sequences, 40% to 55% appearing once. The sequenced sample consisted of blood. Source of these receptors: a woman aged 40-49 years in good health.

The table lists this clonotype with a few counts. The chain links TRBV6-5 to TRBJ2-5; the D is unclear. Germline CDR1 is MNHEY and CDR2 is SVGAGI. The CDR3 runs 16 residues. V dropped 0 bases and J dropped 4 bases, with 15 bases sitting between them. CDR3 sequence reads: CASSYSNQKPLETQYF. The CDR3 DNA is TGTGCCAGCAGTTACTCGAACCAGAAACCTCTAGAGACCCAGTACTTC.

This clonotype has a handful of counts. The gene calls are TRBV28 and TRBJ1-2, with D maybe TRBD1 (6 bases). V was pared by 1 base and J by 4 bases, with 16 bases between. Per germline, CDR1 MDHEN and CDR2 SYDVKM. The CDR3 runs 16 residues. CDR3 nucleotide sequence: TGTGCCAGCAGTTTATCACTGGAGGGGGATGGCTATGGCTACACCTTC. This sequence encodes CASSLSLEGDGYGYTF.

V is TRBV5-1 and J is TRBJ2-2; D perhaps matches TRBD2 (5 bases). CDR1 is SGHRS and CDR2 is YFSETQ in the germline V gene. This CDR3 spans 15 amino acids. Trimming pared 4 bases from V and 6 bases from J, leaving 16 bases between. The CDR3 spells CASSASRDLPGELFF. The CDR3 DNA follows: TGCGCCAGCAGCGCTAGCCGGGATCTCCCCGGGGAGCTGTTTTTT.

The chain links TRBV5-6 to TRBJ2-7; D may be TRBD1 or TRBD2 (5 bases each). Germline CDR1 and CDR2: SGHDT and YYEEEE. The V end lost 1 base, the J end lost 0 bases, and 14 bases lay between the germline ends. The CDR3 extends over 16 amino acids. The CDR3: CASSLPGAPSSYEQYF. The CDR3 DNA sequence: TGTGCCAGCAGCTTGCCCGGGGCACCAAGCTCCTACGAGCAGTACTTC.

In this sample, this clonotype turned up a few times. The chain couples TRBV5-5 to TRBJ1-5; D not resolved. Germline values: CDR1 SGHKS, CDR2 YYEKEE (reference sequence). CDR3 length: 15 residues. V was clipped by 2 bases and J by 0 bases, with 9 bases between them. The CDR3 loop reads CASSFLPNSNQPQHF. For the CDR3, the DNA is TGTGCCAGCAGCTTCCTCCCCAATAGCAATCAGCCCCAGCATTTT.